A selection of T cell receptor beta chains follows, all from one sample in a study of blood T cell repertoires in COVID-19. Generated by immunoSEQ multiplex PCR, the TCRdb table keeps only in-frame clones and is missing some. The sample lists 45,000 to 55,000 clones; approximately 80% were seen once. The sequencing sample was made of peripheral blood. The receptors here all came from a human donor with active or convalescent COVID-19. The donor label of this sample is uncertain. The CDR3 runs from the conserved cysteine through the conserved F or W. The D gene is left open where the match is weak. Rows give clone size only sometimes, using once, few, many, or a class for an expanded clone.

j_call: TRBJ1-1
d_call: TRBD1
v_call: TRBV6-5
clone_size: NA
cdr3_nt: TGTGCCAGCAGTTGGGGACAGGGATTGAACACTGAAGCTTTCTTT
cdr3_aa: CASSWGQGLNTEAFF

j_call: TRBJ2-5
d_call: NA
v_call: TRBV19
clone_size: NA
cdr3_nt: TGTGCCAGTAGTCCAAAAGAGACCCAGTACTTC
cdr3_aa: CASSPKETQYF

j_call: TRBJ1-6
d_call: TRBD1
v_call: TRBV19
clone_size: NA
cdr3_nt: TGTGCCAACAGGACAGGGCGGAATTCACCCCTCCACTTT
cdr3_aa: CANRTGRNSPLHF

j_call: TRBJ1-5
d_call: NA
v_call: TRBV5-5
clone_size: NA
cdr3_nt: TGTGCCAGCAGCTTGTCGGGGGTGGGAAGCAATCAGCCCCAGCATTTT
cdr3_aa: CASSLSGVGSNQPQHF

j_call: TRBJ2-5
d_call: TRBD2
v_call: TRBV6-5
clone_size: NA
cdr3_nt: TGTGCCAGCAGTTACTCGCCTAGCGGGGACCAAGAGACCCAGTACTTC
cdr3_aa: CASSYSPSGDQETQYF

j_call: TRBJ2-7
d_call: NA
v_call: TRBV6-5
clone_size: NA
cdr3_nt: TGTGCCAGCACCTCGGGTAGCGGATCCTACGAGCAGTACTTC
cdr3_aa: CASTSGSGSYEQYF

j_call: TRBJ1-2
d_call: TRBD1
v_call: TRBV28
clone_size: once
cdr3_nt: TGTGCCAGCAGTTTTCACGGACAGGGGGGACCTAACTATGGCTACACCTTC
cdr3_aa: CASSFHGQGGPNYGYTF

j_call: TRBJ2-7
d_call: TRBD1
v_call: TRBV5-1
clone_size: NA
cdr3_nt: TGCGCCAGCAGCACAATGACAGGGACCTTGGGCGAGCAGTACTTC
cdr3_aa: CASSTMTGTLGEQYF

j_call: TRBJ1-5
d_call: NA
v_call: TRBV4-3
clone_size: NA
cdr3_nt: TGCGCCAGCAGCCGCCGTTTGGGGGCTGATCAGCCCCAGCATTTT
cdr3_aa: CASSRRLGADQPQHF

j_call: TRBJ1-6
d_call: NA
v_call: TRBV5-4
clone_size: few
cdr3_nt: TGTGCCAGCAGCTGGAAAGAACAGGGTAATTCACCCCTCCACTTT
cdr3_aa: CASSWKEQGNSPLHF

j_call: TRBJ1-2
d_call: NA
v_call: TRBV12-3/TRBV12-4
clone_size: NA
cdr3_nt: TGTGCCAGCAGTGCGGTCGTCAGAGGTGGCTACACCTTC
cdr3_aa: CASSAVVRGGYTF

j_call: TRBJ2-3
d_call: NA
v_call: TRBV19
clone_size: few
cdr3_nt: TGTGCCAGTAGTATCGCCCCACGAGGAGAGACGCAGTATTTT
cdr3_aa: CASSIAPRGETQYF

j_call: TRBJ2-3
d_call: NA
v_call: TRBV14
clone_size: NA
cdr3_nt: TGTGCCAGCAGCCCCCGGCTCAAGCGATACACAGATACGCAGTATTTT
cdr3_aa: CASSPRLKRYTDTQYF

j_call: TRBJ2-5
d_call: NA
v_call: TRBV19
clone_size: NA
cdr3_nt: TGTGCCACCCAAACAGGGCATCAAGAGACCCAGTACTTC
cdr3_aa: CATQTGHQETQYF

j_call: TRBJ1-1
d_call: NA
v_call: TRBV5-6
clone_size: NA
cdr3_nt: TGTGCCAGCAGCTTGACCAGGGGGAACACTGAAGCTTTCTTT
cdr3_aa: CASSLTRGNTEAFF

j_call: TRBJ2-3
d_call: TRBD2
v_call: TRBV3-1/TRBV3-2
clone_size: NA
cdr3_nt: TGTGCCAGCAGCCAACTAGCGGGAGGGAGGGCAGATACGCAGTATTTT
cdr3_aa: CASSQLAGGRADTQYF

j_call: TRBJ1-5
d_call: NA
v_call: TRBV6-1
clone_size: NA
cdr3_nt: TGTGCCAGCAGTGACCCCAGGGAGGGGGATCAGCCCCAGCATTTT
cdr3_aa: CASSDPREGDQPQHF

j_call: TRBJ2-5
d_call: TRBD1
v_call: TRBV5-4
clone_size: NA
cdr3_nt: TGTGCCAGCAGCGAGGGACAGGGGGCTTGGGAGACCCAGTACTTC
cdr3_aa: CASSEGQGAWETQYF

j_call: TRBJ2-1
d_call: TRBD2
v_call: TRBV10-3
clone_size: NA
cdr3_nt: TGTGCCGTAGGACAGGGACTAGCGGGAGTCAGTGTGGATGAGCAGTTCTTC
cdr3_aa: CAVGQGLAGVSVDEQFF

j_call: TRBJ1-1
d_call: NA
v_call: TRBV12-3/TRBV12-4
clone_size: NA
cdr3_nt: TGTGCCAGCAGTTACAGGGAAACTGAAGCTTTCTTT
cdr3_aa: CASSYRETEAFF

j_call: TRBJ1-5
d_call: TRBD1
v_call: TRBV30
clone_size: NA
cdr3_nt: TGTGCCTGGAGTGTATCGGGACAGGGGAACCAGCCCCAGCATTTT
cdr3_aa: CAWSVSGQGNQPQHF

j_call: TRBJ1-1
d_call: NA
v_call: TRBV2
clone_size: NA
cdr3_nt: TGTGCCAGCAGCGGACGGGGAAACACTGAAGCTTTCTTT
cdr3_aa: CASSGRGNTEAFF

j_call: TRBJ2-5
d_call: TRBD1
v_call: TRBV19
clone_size: NA
cdr3_nt: TGTGCCACCTCGGACAGGCGACTACAAGAGACCCAGTACTTC
cdr3_aa: CATSDRRLQETQYF

j_call: TRBJ2-2
d_call: NA
v_call: TRBV5-1
clone_size: NA
cdr3_nt: TGCGCCAGCAGCTTCGGCGGAGGAGGGGAGCTGTTTTTT
cdr3_aa: CASSFGGGGELFF

j_call: TRBJ2-7
d_call: NA
v_call: TRBV4-1
clone_size: NA
cdr3_nt: TGCGCCAGCAGCCCCCGGGACTTGGTCCCCGAGCAGTACTTC
cdr3_aa: CASSPRDLVPEQYF